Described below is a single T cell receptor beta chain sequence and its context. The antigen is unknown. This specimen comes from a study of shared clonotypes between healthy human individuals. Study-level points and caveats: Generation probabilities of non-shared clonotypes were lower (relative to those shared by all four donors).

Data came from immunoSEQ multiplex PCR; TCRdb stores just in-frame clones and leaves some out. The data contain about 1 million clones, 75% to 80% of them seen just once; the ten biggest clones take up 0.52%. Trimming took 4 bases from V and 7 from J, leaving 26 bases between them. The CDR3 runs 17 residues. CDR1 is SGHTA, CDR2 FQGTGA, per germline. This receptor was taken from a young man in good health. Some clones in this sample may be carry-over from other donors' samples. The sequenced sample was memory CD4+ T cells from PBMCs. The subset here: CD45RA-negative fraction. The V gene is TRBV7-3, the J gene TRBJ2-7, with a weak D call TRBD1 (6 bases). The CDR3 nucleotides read TGTGCCAGCAGCTCCCTCCTATCCGGGACAATGGGTATGGAGCAGTACTTC. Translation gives CASSSLLSGTMGMEQYF.